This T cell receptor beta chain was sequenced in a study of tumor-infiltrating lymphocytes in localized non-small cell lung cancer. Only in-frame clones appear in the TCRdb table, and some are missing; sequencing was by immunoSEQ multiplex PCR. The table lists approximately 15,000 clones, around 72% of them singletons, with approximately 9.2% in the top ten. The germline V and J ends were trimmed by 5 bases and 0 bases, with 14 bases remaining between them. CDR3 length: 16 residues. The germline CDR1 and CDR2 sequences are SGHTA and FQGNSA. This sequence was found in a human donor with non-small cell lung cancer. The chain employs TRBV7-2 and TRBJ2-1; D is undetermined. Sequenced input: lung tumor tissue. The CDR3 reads CASSRAATSSYNEQFF. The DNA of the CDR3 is TGTGCCAGCAGCCGTGCCGCCACCAGCTCCTACAATGAGCAGTTCTTC.